The entry below describes one T cell receptor (beta chain). Its antigen target is currently unknown. Base qualities are missing; no much larger clone stands one base away. Deletion took 3 bases off V and 6 bases off J, with a span of 14 bases between the germline ends. Reading from cysteine to phenylalanine, the CDR3 counts 14 amino acids. Just the 42-base CDR3 DNA is kept, in frame starting at base 1. According to the germline V gene, CDR1 reads SGDLS and CDR2 reads YYNGEE. This sample was included in a study of CD8 T cells in Susac syndrome (dated by TCRdb to between 2018 and 2021). Concerning the study at large: The study used repertoire sequencing to test whether antigen drove CD8+ T cell activation and differentiation in Susac syndrome. The clonality of the CD8+ T cell repertoire was compared across around twelve healthy donors, about 14 Susac syndrome patients and roughly 16 multiple sclerosis patients.

RNA was extracted using the RNeasy kit, and roughly 0.5 to 1 microgram was reverse transcribed with random hexamers. The immunoSEQ multiplex PCR assay, covering 54 Vbeta and 13 Jbeta segments, was used to amplify TCR beta CDR3 regions. PCR amplification bias was corrected using a synthetic template baseline for primer optimization and computational correction. Concerning the study's data processing: Reads were annotated to V, D and J genes per IMGT and analyzed with immunoSEQ Analyzer, keeping only productive sequences. Clonality was computed as one minus Shannon entropy normalized by log2 of the number of productive unique sequences. Public and private clones were assessed among the 100 most prevalent clones of each patient and control. Susac-specific clones were defined as absent from healthy and MS cohorts, approximately 1,000 published viral clones and other ImmuneACCESS disease sequences. Using fastp at Q25 and MiXCR, TCRdb reprocessed the public reads and kept productive beta chains. For every CDR3 protein sequence, its rows merge into one entry that carries the most common genes and DNA. TCRdb, rather than the study authors, made the V and J calls. Present in this sample are hundreds of thousands of distinct CDR3 sequences, 70% to 90% of which were seen just once. The ten biggest clones cover approximately 0.18% of the sample.

Study-wide findings and limitations: The TCR sequencing and HLA analysis was acknowledged to have included a relatively small number of individuals.

High-throughput TCR beta sequencing profiled peripheral blood CD8+ and CD4+ T cells from healthy donors, Susac syndrome patients and multiple sclerosis patients. Treatment-naive patients with stable or active relapsing-remitting disease fulfilling revised McDonald criteria were used as multiple sclerosis controls. Bulk CD8+ and CD4+ T cells were purified magnetically by negative isolation, whereas CD8+ TEMRA cells were enriched by FACS. Blood was collected in EDTA tubes and processed within 24 hours, with PBMCs isolated through density gradient centrifugation. PBMCs intended for TCR sequencing were cryopreserved in liquid nitrogen and thawed later in a water bath at 37 degrees C. The sorted or isolated CD4+, CD8+ and CD8+ TEMRA cells reached a purity of at least 90%.

This TCR was sampled from a human donor with multiple sclerosis. The chain couples TRBV9 to TRBJ2-3, with the D gene not confidently named. The source material was CD8+ T cells from PBMCs. The base sequence is TGTGCCAGCAGCGATAGAACTCTTGGGGATACGCAGTATTTT. This yields the protein CASSDRTLGDTQYF.